The clone carrying this T cell receptor beta chain was detected only a few times. This record comes from a study of shared clonotypes between healthy human individuals. Authors' data handling: With immunoSEQ giving junction-only sequences and no quality scores, filtering differed. Assay: immunoSEQ multiplex PCR; the TCRdb copy retains only in-frame clones and omits some. That table is the source of V, J and clone size, and D and trimming were worked out from the DNA. The profile shows about 520,000 clones, 65% to 85% of them singletons. This CDR3 contains 16 residues. The V gene end was trimmed by 2 bases and the J gene end by 7 bases; junction bases not matched to a gene: 5. Germline CDR1 SGHRS, CDR2 YFSETQ.

The genes are TRBV5-1 and TRBJ2-2; 13 positions match TRBD2. This receptor was identified in a middle-aged woman in good health. Some clones in this sample may be carry-over from other donors' samples. The source material was PBMCs. DNA of the CDR3: TGCGCCAGCAGCTTCGGACTAGCGGGAGAGATCGGGGAGCTGTTTTTT. Protein sequence: CASSFGLAGEIGELFF.